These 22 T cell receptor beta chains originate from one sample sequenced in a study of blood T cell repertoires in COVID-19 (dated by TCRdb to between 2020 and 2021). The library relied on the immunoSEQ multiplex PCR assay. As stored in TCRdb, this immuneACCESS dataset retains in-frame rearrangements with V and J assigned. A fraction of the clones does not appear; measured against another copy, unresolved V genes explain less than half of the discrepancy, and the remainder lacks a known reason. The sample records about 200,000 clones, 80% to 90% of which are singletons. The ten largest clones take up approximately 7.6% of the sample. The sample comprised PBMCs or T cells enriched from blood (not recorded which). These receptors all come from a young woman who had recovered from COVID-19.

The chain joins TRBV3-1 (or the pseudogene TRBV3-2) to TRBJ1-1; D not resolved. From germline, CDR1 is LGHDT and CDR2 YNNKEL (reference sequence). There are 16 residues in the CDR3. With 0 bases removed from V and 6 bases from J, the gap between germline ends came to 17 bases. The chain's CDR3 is CASSQDRGSLPSEAFF. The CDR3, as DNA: TGTGCCAGCAGCCAAGATCGGGGATCGCTCCCCTCTGAAGCTTTCTTT.

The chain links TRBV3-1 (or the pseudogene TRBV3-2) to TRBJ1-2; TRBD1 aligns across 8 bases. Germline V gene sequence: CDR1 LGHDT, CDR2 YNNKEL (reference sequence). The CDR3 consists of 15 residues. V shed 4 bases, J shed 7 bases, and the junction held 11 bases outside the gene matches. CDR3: CASSLYPGGNSGYTF. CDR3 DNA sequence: TGTGCCAGCAGCCTTTATCCAGGGGGCAATAGTGGCTACACCTTC.

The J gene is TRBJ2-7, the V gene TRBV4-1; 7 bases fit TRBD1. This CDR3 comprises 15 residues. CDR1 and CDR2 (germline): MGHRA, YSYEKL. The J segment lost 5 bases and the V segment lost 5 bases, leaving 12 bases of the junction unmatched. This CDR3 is CASSYLKGARNEQYF. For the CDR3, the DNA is TGCGCCAGCAGCTACCTGAAGGGGGCGAGAAACGAGCAGTACTTC.

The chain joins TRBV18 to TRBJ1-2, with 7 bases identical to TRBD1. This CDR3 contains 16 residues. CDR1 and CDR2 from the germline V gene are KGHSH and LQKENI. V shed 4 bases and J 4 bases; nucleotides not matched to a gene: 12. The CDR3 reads CASSLRTGTRSYGYTF. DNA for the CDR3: TGTGCCAGCTCACTGAGGACAGGCACTAGGAGCTATGGCTACACCTTC. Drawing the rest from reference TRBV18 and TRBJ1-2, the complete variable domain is NAGVMQNPRHLVRRRGQEARLRCSPMKGHSHVYWYRQLPEEGLKFMVYLQKENIIDESGMPKERFSAEFPKEGPSILRIQQVVRGDSAAYFCASSLRTGTRSYGYTFGSGTRLTVV.

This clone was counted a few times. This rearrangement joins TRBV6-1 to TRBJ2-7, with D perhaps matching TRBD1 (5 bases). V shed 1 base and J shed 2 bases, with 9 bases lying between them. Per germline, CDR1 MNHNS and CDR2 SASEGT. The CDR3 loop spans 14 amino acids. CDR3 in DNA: TGTGCCAGCAGTGAAGAGGGGCCTACCTACGAGCAGTACTTC. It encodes CASSEEGPTYEQYF.

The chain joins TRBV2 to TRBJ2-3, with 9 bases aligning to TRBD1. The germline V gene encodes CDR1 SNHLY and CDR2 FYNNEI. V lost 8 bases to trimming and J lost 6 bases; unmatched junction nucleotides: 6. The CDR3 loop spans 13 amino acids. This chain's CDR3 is CASRDRVSDTQYF. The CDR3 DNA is TGTGCCAGCCGGGACAGGGTATCGGATACGCAGTATTTT.

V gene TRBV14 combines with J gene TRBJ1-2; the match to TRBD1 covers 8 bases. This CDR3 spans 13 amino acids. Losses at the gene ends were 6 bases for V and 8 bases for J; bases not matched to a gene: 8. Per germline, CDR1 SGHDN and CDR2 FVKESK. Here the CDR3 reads CASRSAGGAGYTF. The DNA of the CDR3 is TGTGCCAGCAGGTCCGCAGGGGGCGCGGGCTACACCTTC.

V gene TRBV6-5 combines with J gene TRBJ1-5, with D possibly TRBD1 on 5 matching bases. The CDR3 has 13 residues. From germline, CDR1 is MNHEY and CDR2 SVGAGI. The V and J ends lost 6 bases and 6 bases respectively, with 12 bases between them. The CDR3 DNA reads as TGTGCCAGCAGGCAGGGTGTCGGTCAGCCCCAGCATTTT. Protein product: CASRQGVGQPQHF.

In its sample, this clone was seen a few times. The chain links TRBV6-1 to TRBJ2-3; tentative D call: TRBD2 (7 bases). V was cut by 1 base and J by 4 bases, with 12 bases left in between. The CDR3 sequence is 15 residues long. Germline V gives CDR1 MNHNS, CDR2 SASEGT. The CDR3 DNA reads TGTGCCAGCAGTGAAGGAGGGGGGGCGTCAGATACGCAGTATTTT. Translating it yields CASSEGGGASDTQYF.

This chain's CDR3 is CASSLKGGQGRLYGYTF. DNA for the CDR3: TGTGCCAGCAGTTTAAAGGGCGGACAGGGTCGGTTGTATGGCTACACCTTC. This rearrangement joins TRBV28 to TRBJ1-2; 8 positions agree with TRBD1. After removal of 2 bases from V and 5 bases from J, the junction contained 13 bases not matched to a gene. The germline V gene has CDR1 MDHEN and CDR2 SYDVKM. CDR3 length: 17 residues.

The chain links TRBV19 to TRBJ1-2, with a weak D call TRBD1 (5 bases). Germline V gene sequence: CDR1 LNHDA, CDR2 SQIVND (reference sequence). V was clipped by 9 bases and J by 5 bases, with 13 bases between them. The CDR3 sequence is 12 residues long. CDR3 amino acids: CASRDSLYGYTF. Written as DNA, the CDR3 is TGTGCCAGCCGGGACTCATTATATGGCTACACCTTC.

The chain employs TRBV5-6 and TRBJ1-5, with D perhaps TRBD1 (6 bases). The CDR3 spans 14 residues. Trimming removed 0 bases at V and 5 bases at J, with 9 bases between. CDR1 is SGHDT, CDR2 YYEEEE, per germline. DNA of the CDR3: TGTGCCAGCAGCTTGGACGCAGGGGATCAGCCCCAGCATTTT. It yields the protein CASSLDAGDQPQHF.

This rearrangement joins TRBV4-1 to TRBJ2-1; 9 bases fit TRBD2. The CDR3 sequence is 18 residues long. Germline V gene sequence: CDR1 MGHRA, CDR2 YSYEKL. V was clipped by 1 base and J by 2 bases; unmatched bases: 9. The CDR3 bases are TGCGCCAGCAGCCAAGGGCCGGAGGCTAGCGGGGCCTACAATGAGCAGTTCTTC. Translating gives CASSQGPEASGAYNEQFF.

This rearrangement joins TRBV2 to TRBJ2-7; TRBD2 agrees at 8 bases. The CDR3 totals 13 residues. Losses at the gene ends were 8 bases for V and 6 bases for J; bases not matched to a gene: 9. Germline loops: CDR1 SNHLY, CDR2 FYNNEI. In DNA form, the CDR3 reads TGTGCCAGCGAAGGGACTAGGGGGACCGAGCAGTACTTC. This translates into CASEGTRGTEQYF.

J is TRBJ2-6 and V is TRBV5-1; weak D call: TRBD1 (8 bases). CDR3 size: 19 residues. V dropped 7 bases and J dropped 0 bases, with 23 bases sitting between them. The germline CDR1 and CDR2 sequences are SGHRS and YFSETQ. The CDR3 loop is CASSPQGGLGFSGANVLTF. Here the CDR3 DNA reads TGCGCCAGCTCCCCACAGGGGGGGCTTGGGTTCTCTGGGGCCAACGTCCTGACTTTC.

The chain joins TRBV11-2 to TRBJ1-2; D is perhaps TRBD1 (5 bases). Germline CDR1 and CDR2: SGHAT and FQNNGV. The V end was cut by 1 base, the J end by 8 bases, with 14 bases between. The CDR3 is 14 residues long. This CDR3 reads CASSLGRGGDGYTF. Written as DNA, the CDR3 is TGTGCCAGCAGCTTAGGAAGGGGAGGGGACGGCTACACCTTC. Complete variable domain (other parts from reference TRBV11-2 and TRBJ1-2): EAGVAQSPRYKIIEKRQSVAFWCNPISGHATLYWYQQILGQGPKLLIQFQNNGVVDDSQLPKDRFSAERLKGVDSTLKIQPAKLEDSAVYLCASSLGRGGDGYTFGSGTRLTVV.

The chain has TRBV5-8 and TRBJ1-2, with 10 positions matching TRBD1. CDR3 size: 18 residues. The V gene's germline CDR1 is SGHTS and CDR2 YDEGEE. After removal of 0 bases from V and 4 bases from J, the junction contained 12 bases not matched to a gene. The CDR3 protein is CASSLAATGGGSVYGYTF. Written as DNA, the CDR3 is TGTGCCAGCAGCTTGGCCGCGACAGGGGGCGGGTCGGTCTATGGCTACACCTTC.

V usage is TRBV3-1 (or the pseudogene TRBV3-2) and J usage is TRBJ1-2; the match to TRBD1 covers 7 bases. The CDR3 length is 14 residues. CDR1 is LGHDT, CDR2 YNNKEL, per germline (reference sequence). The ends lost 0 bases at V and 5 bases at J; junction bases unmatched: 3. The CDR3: CASSQEGTVYGYTF. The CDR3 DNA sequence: TGTGCCAGCAGCCAAGAGGGGACAGTTTATGGCTACACCTTC.

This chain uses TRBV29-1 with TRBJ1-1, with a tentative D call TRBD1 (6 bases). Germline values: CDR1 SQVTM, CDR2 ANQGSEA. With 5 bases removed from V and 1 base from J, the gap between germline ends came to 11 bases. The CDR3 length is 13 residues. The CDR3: CSVQDSWNTEAFF. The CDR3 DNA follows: TGCAGCGTTCAGGACAGCTGGAACACTGAAGCTTTCTTT.

Here the CDR3 reads CAWLRGTGELFF. DNA of the CDR3: TGTGCCTGGCTAAGAGGCACCGGGGAGCTGTTTTTT. The chain combines TRBV30 with TRBJ2-2; D is unclear. The V end lost 5 bases, the J end lost 4 bases, and 8 bases lay between the germline ends. Germline CDR1 and CDR2: GTSNPN and SVGIG (reference sequence). The CDR3 is 12 residues long.

The CDR3 loop is CASSLDWDRVLVETQYF. CDR3 sequence (DNA): TGTGCCAGCAGCTTAGATTGGGACAGGGTGCTAGTAGAGACCCAGTACTTC. The genes are TRBV5-5 and TRBJ2-5; 9 nucleotides match TRBD1. Trimming removed 2 bases from V and 4 bases from J; junction bases left unmatched: 12. The CDR3 has 17 amino acids. Germline V gene lookup returns CDR1 SGHKS and CDR2 YYEKEE (reference sequence).

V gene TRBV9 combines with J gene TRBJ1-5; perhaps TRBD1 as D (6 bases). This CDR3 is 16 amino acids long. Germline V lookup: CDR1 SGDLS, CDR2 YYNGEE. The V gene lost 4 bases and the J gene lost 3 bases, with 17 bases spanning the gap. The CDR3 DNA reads TGTGCCAGCAGCCCTACGGCGGACAGATTCAATCAGCCCCAGCATTTT. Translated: CASSPTADRFNQPQHF.